Listed here is a single TCR beta chain. The assay was immunoSEQ multiplex PCR, and TCRdb's table has in-frame clones only and misses some. The repertoire has 100,000 to 150,000 clones, about nine tenths of them found once; the top ten carry around 9%. This record belongs to a study of control samples from healthy donors and cancer patients. Germline CDR1 reads MNHNS; CDR2 reads SASEGT. CDR3 size: 14 residues. V gave up 3 bases and J gave up 2 bases, with 8 bases separating them. This receptor was identified in a middle-aged man in good health. Sequencing was performed on blood. This chain links TRBV6-1 with TRBJ1-5; D gene unclear. CDR3 in amino acids: CASSDRGGNQPQHF. The CDR3 DNA reads TGTGCCAGCAGTGACCGGGGAGGCAATCAGCCCCAGCATTTT.